The rows below give T cell receptor beta chains drawn from one sample of a study of PD-1 blockade in classical Hodgkin lymphoma. Sequencing used immunoSEQ multiplex PCR; TCRdb keeps in-frame clones, though not all of them. The sample has tens of thousands of clones, 85% to 95% seen once. The sample taken for sequencing was CD4+ T cells from blood. The receptors shown here come from a human donor with classical Hodgkin lymphoma. Each CDR3 is given with its conserved first and last residue. A D gene is named only where the DNA matches it firmly. For some rows the clone size is stated as once, few or many, or as a class when expanded; others skip it.

j_call cdr3_length clone_size d_call v_call cdr3_aa cdr3_nt
TRBJ2-5 18 - TRBD2 TRBV7-2 CASSLASRSTSPQETQYF TGTGCCAGCAGCTTAGCATCCCGGTCGACTAGCCCCCAAGAGACCCAGTACTTC
TRBJ1-5 16 - TRBD1 TRBV27 CASSPGTVYSNQPQHF TGTGCCAGCAGTCCCGGGACAGTCTATAGCAATCAGCCCCAGCATTTT
TRBJ2-1 15 - - TRBV11-2 CASSLLRGSTGEQFF TGTGCCAGCAGCTTATTACGTGGCTCTACAGGGGAGCAGTTCTTC
TRBJ1-2 14 - TRBD1 TRBV18 CASSPDRSNYGYTF TGTGCCAGCTCACCGGACAGGTCGAACTATGGCTACACCTTC
TRBJ1-1 13 once - TRBV30 CAWKRSAYTEAFF TGTGCCTGGAAACGGTCAGCTTACACTGAAGCTTTCTTT
TRBJ2-3 14 - - TRBV7-2 CASSSQGTTDTQYF TGTGCCAGCAGCTCTCAGGGGACCACAGATACGCAGTATTTT
TRBJ2-7 13 once - TRBV5-6 CASSFLRAYEQYF TGTGCCAGCAGCTTTTTGCGGGCCTACGAGCAGTACTTC
TRBJ2-1 14 - TRBD2 TRBV6-5 CASSYLGLADEQFF TGTGCCAGCAGTTACTTGGGACTAGCTGATGAGCAGTTCTTC
TRBJ2-3 15 once - TRBV2 CASSEAPRGTDTQYF TGTGCCAGCAGTGAAGCGCCAAGGGGGACAGATACGCAGTATTTT
TRBJ1-2 11 - - TRBV11-2 CASSRRYGYTF TGTGCCAGCAGCCGACGCTATGGCTACACCTTC
TRBJ2-1 15 once TRBD2 TRBV5-1 CASSLVAGGNNEQFF TGCGCCAGCAGCTTGGTAGCGGGAGGGAACAATGAGCAGTTCTTC
TRBJ1-2 14 - TRBD1 TRBV5-1 CASSSTGVGSGYTF TGCGCCAGCAGCTCCACAGGGGTAGGGAGTGGCTACACCTTC
TRBJ2-6 16 - - TRBV6-6 CASRLRLAAGANVLTF TGTGCCAGCCGTCTTAGACTTGCTGCGGGGGCCAACGTCCTGACTTTC
TRBJ2-5 14 - - TRBV7-9 CASSLITPGETQYF TGTGCCAGCAGCTTAATCACCCCGGGGGAGACCCAGTACTTC
TRBJ1-2 13 - TRBD1 TRBV19 CASSRGRDYGYTF TGTGCCAGTTCCAGGGGGCGCGACTATGGCTACACCTTC
TRBJ2-7 14 once TRBD1 TRBV6-6 CASRDRDRVYEQYF TGTGCCAGCAGAGACCGGGACAGGGTCTACGAGCAGTACTTC
TRBJ2-3 17 - TRBD2 TRBV4-3 CASSQDRGAGGTDTQYF TGCGCCAGCAGCCAAGATCGGGGAGCGGGGGGCACAGATACGCAGTATTTT
TRBJ2-7 11 - - TRBV10-3 CAIRQGYEQYF TGTGCCATCAGGCAGGGCTACGAGCAGTACTTC
TRBJ1-1 12 once - TRBV2 CASSEGGVGAFF TGTGCCAGCAGTGAAGGAGGCGTCGGAGCTTTCTTT
TRBJ2-5 14 - - TRBV5-6 CASSYPPSAETQYF TGTGCCAGCAGCTACCCTCCCTCCGCGGAGACCCAGTACTTC
TRBJ2-7 11 - TRBD1 TRBV6-4 CASAERGQGHF TGTGCCAGCGCTGAGAGGGGACAGGGTCACTTC
TRBJ1-5 15 - - TRBV28 CASSLTGSSNQPQHF TGTGCCAGCAGTTTAACAGGGTCTAGCAATCAGCCCCAGCATTTT